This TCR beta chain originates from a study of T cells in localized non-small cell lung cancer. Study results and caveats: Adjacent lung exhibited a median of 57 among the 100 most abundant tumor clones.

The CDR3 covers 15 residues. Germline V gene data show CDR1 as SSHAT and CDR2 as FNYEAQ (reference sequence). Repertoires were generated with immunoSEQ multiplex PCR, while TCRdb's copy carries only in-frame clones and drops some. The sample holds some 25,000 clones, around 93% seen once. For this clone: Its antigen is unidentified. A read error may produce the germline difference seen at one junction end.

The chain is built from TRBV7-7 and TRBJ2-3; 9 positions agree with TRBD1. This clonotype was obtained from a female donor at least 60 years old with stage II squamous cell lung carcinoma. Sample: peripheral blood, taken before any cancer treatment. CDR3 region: CASSRGTGHTDTQYF. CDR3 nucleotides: TGTGCTAGCAGCCGAGGGACAGGGCACACAGATACGCAGTATTTT.